These 20 T cell receptor beta chains share one sample of origin, sequenced in a study of T cells in narcolepsy. These receptors lack a known antigen. Sequencing was performed with immunoSEQ multiplex PCR; in TCRdb, only in-frame clones are kept and a portion is missing. The repertoire consists of 740 or so clones, with roughly a fifth occurring once and the leading ten covering roughly a tenth. The sample was cultured CD4+ T cells from cerebrospinal fluid. These receptors were collected from a human donor with narcolepsy.

By proportion, this clone is large. V is TRBV6-1 and J is TRBJ1-2; maybe TRBD1 (6 bases). This CDR3 contains 13 residues. In germline, CDR1 is MNHNS, CDR2 SASEGT. V dropped 11 bases and J dropped 0 bases, with 13 bases sitting between them. This CDR3 reads CAYSKGANYGYTF. The CDR3 nucleotides read TGTGCCTACTCAAAGGGGGCTAACTATGGCTACACCTTC.

V usage is TRBV27 and J usage is TRBJ1-5; 7 bases are a match to TRBD1. J was trimmed by 6 bases and V by 7 bases; bases with no gene match: 9. The CDR3 consists of 14 residues. From germline, CDR1 is MNHEY and CDR2 SMNVEV (reference sequence). CDR3 loop: CASNRQGHGQPQHF. The CDR3 DNA reads as TGTGCCAGCAACCGACAGGGTCATGGTCAGCCCCAGCATTTT.

The V and J genes are TRBV7-2 and TRBJ2-5; TRBD2 aligns across 8 bases. CDR3 length: 17 amino acids. The V gene end was trimmed by 3 bases and the J gene end by 0 bases; junction bases not matched to a gene: 9. Germline CDR1 and CDR2: SGHTA and FQGNSA. The CDR3 is CASSFQTSAQYQETQYF. DNA of the CDR3: TGTGCCAGCAGCTTTCAGACTAGCGCACAGTACCAAGAGACCCAGTACTTC.

In its sample, this clone ranks as medium-sized. The chain carries TRBV5-1 and TRBJ1-1; D perhaps matches TRBD1 (5 bases). The V gene's germline CDR1 is SGHRS and CDR2 YFSETQ. V lost 3 bases and J lost 7, with 10 bases in between. This CDR3 region has 12 residues. CDR3 in DNA: TGCGCCAGCAGCTCAGGGATATATGAAGCTTTCTTT. Translation gives CASSSGIYEAFF.

By sample share, this clone is large. The rearrangement joins TRBV14 to TRBJ1-1, with 7 bases fitting TRBD1. V lost 4 bases and J lost 11; bases outside the gene matches: 13. Per the germline V gene, CDR1 is SGHDN and CDR2 is FVKESK. This CDR3 has 14 amino acids. This CDR3 reads CASSLGTAYAGAFF. CDR3 sequence (DNA): TGTGCCAGCAGCCTCGGGACAGCTTACGCCGGGGCTTTCTTT.

A few counts support this clone. At one boundary the junction diverges from the germline segment, which might be a read error. The gene calls are TRBV5-1 and TRBJ1-1; a weak D match, TRBD1 (5 bases). The CDR3 extends over 13 amino acids. Per germline, CDR1 SGHRS and CDR2 YFSETQ. CDR3 protein: CASSLVKRGEAFF. The CDR3 nucleotides read TGTGCCAGCAGCTTGGTAAAAAGGGGTGAAGCTTTCTTT.

This chain links TRBV6-7 with TRBJ1-1; the D gene is possibly TRBD1 (6 bases). TRBV6-7 has ORF status, its function being uncertain. This CDR3 region has 20 residues. V was cut by 2 bases and J by 0 bases, with 25 bases left in between. The CDR3 region has the DNA TGTGCCAGCAGTTACCCCAAGCTAGGCGTCAGGGGACCCCTGAACACTGAAGCTTTCTTT. Amino acids: CASSYPKLGVRGPLNTEAFF.

This clone is labeled medium-sized. This rearrangement joins TRBV7-6 to TRBJ2-1, with a weak D call TRBD2 (6 bases). CDR1 and CDR2 from the germline V gene are SGHVS and FNYEAQ. V was trimmed by 7 bases and J by 0 bases, leaving 22 bases between them. CDR3 length: 18 residues. The CDR3 DNA reads TGTGCCAGCACCGTCTCCCCCCCGCGGGGTTACTCCTACAATGAGCAGTTCTTC. Translating gives CASTVSPPRGYSYNEQFF.

This clone is categorized as medium-sized. The CDR3 is CASSRGTASNQPQHF. CDR3 in DNA: TGTGCCAGCAGCCGGGGGACGGCTAGCAATCAGCCCCAGCATTTT. The chain couples TRBV2 to TRBJ1-5; D might be TRBD1 (5 bases). CDR1 and CDR2 from the germline V gene are SNHLY and FYNNEI. This CDR3 spans 15 amino acids. V was pared by 6 bases and J by 0 bases, with 12 bases between.

In its sample, this clone is medium-sized. The CDR3 here is CASSLQGNYGYTF. The CDR3 region has the DNA TGCGCCAGCAGCTTACAGGGAAACTATGGCTACACCTTC. J is TRBJ1-2 and V is TRBV5-1, with D possibly being TRBD1 (6 bases). Deletions cut 2 bases from V and 2 bases from J, with 7 bases between. CDR1 SGHRS and CDR2 YFSETQ come from the germline V gene. The CDR3 has 13 residues.

The chain combines TRBV6-5 with TRBJ1-1, with a possible D match to TRBD1 (5 bases). V lost 3 bases, J lost 3 bases, and 17 bases lay in between. Per the germline V gene, CDR1 is MNHEY and CDR2 is SVGAGI. This CDR3 comprises 16 residues. CDR3 amino acids: CASSYRSSGDDTEAFF. The CDR3 nucleotides are TGTGCCAGCAGTTATCGGTCGTCGGGGGATGACACTGAAGCTTTCTTT.

This clone was observed a handful of times. The gene calls are TRBV5-4 and TRBJ2-7; D call uncertain. CDR1 is SGHNT and CDR2 is YYREEE in the germline V gene (reference sequence). This CDR3 is 14 amino acids long. Between the trimmed V and J ends, which lost 2 bases and 6 bases, there was a span of 15 bases. This chain's CDR3 is CASSFTPHLTEQYF. As DNA, the CDR3 is TGTGCCAGCAGCTTCACGCCCCACCTAACCGAGCAGTACTTC.

This sequence joins TRBV6-5 and TRBJ1-2; 7 bases map to TRBD1. V dropped 6 bases and J dropped 4; count of bases not matched to a gene: 8. Looked up from germline, CDR1 is MNHEY and CDR2 is SVGAGI. The CDR3 extends over 14 amino acids. The DNA of the CDR3 is TGTGCCAGCAGCCAAGACAGGGCGCCCTATGGCTACACCTTC. Encoded protein: CASSQDRAPYGYTF.

This clone ranks as large. This chain connects TRBV6-6 to TRBJ1-2; D is unclear. There are 13 residues in the CDR3. V was shortened by 0 bases and J by 10 bases, with 12 bases between the two germline ends. Per the germline V gene, CDR1 is MNHNY and CDR2 is SVGAGI (reference sequence). CDR3 protein: CASSYSKFGDYTF. The DNA for the CDR3 is TGTGCCAGCAGTTACTCGAAGTTCGGGGACTACACCTTC.

The chain uses TRBV11-2 and TRBJ1-4; D is possibly TRBD1 (6 bases). Germline CDR1 is SGHAT and CDR2 is FQNNGV. The V gene lost 4 bases and the J gene lost 8 bases, with 23 bases spanning the gap. This CDR3 spans 17 amino acids. The chain's CDR3 is CASSSPGGDKRGEKLFF. Here the CDR3 DNA reads TGTGCCAGCAGCTCCCCGGGGGGGGACAAACGCGGGGAAAAACTGTTTTTT.

This clone is termed medium-sized (0.01 to 0.1%). The rearrangement uses TRBV19 and TRBJ2-1; 14 bases align to TRBD2. With 9 bases clipped from V and 6 bases from J, the junction kept 13 bases outside the gene matches. CDR1 and CDR2 (germline): LNHDA, SQIVND (reference sequence). The CDR3 spans 17 residues. DNA for the CDR3: TGTGCCAGCCCCGGACTAGCGGGAGGTCCCCCCCCCAATGAGCAGTTCTTC. Protein sequence: CASPGLAGGPPPNEQFF. The full variable domain, its missing parts supplied by reference TRBV19 and TRBJ2-1, is DGGITQSPKYLFRKEGQNVTLSCEQNLNHDAMYWYRQDPGQGLRLIYYSQIVNDFQKGDIAEGYSVSREKKESFPLTVTSAQKNPTAFYLCASPGLAGGPPPNEQFFGPGTRLTVL.

The gene calls are TRBV5-1 and TRBJ1-1; D is uncertain. Germline V gene lookup returns CDR1 SGHRS and CDR2 YFSETQ. This CDR3 contains 17 residues. V dropped 4 bases and J dropped 0 bases, with 19 bases sitting between them. The CDR3 spells CASSTLGPGSMNTEAFF. The CDR3 DNA is TGCGCCAGCAGCACCCTTGGGCCGGGGTCGATGAACACTGAAGCTTTCTTT. The full variable domain, with the rest looked up from reference TRBV5-1 and TRBJ1-1, is KAGVTQTPRYLIKTRGQQVTLSCSPISGHRSVSWYQQTPGQGLQFLFEYFSETQRNKGNFPGRFSGRQFSNSRSEMNVSTLELGDSALYLCASSTLGPGSMNTEAFFGQGTRLTVV.

The chain uses TRBV2 and TRBJ2-1; 7 positions agree with TRBD1. This CDR3 is built from 12 residues. Germline CDR1 is SNHLY and CDR2 is FYNNEI. V dropped 6 bases and J dropped 6; count of bases not matched to a gene: 2. CDR3 protein: CASRPGGNEQFF. In DNA form, the CDR3 reads TGTGCCAGCAGGCCAGGGGGCAATGAGCAGTTCTTC.

This clone is termed large. The chain is built from TRBV29-1 and TRBJ1-3, with D tentatively TRBD1 (5 bases). Germline V lookup: CDR1 SQVTM, CDR2 ANQGSEA. This CDR3 is 11 amino acids long. V lost 5 bases and J lost 8, with 10 bases in between. The CDR3 loop is CSVPWGDTIYF. The DNA for the CDR3 is TGCAGCGTTCCCTGGGGGGACACCATATATTTT.

The table lists this clone with a few counts. The chain uses TRBV2 and TRBJ1-5; 7 positions agree with TRBD1. With 8 bases clipped from V and 0 bases from J, the junction kept 7 bases outside the gene matches. The CDR3 has 15 residues. CDR1 and CDR2 (germline): SNHLY, FYNNEI. The CDR3 loop is CASGTGTASNQPQHF. As DNA, the CDR3 is TGTGCCAGCGGAACCGGGACAGCTAGCAATCAGCCCCAGCATTTT.